The sequence of this TCR beta chain was determined in a study of PD-1 blockade in mismatch repair-deficient tumors. The assay was immunoSEQ multiplex PCR, and TCRdb's table has in-frame clones only and misses some. Of about 100,000 clones listed, 70% to 85% are singletons. This CDR3 is 16 amino acids long. Trimming took 5 bases from V and 10 from J; bases not matched to a gene: 10. CDR1 is LNHDA, CDR2 SQIVND, per germline (reference sequence). The sample holds one count of this clone. The TCR was taken from an adult with mismatch repair-deficient cancer. The sequencing used peripheral blood, collected roughly 35 weeks after starting pembrolizumab. This chain joins TRBV19 and TRBJ2-1; 14 positions agree with TRBD2. The CDR3 loop is CASSFGTSGSPREQFF. As DNA, the CDR3 is TGTGCCAGTAGTTTTGGGACTAGCGGGAGCCCTAGGGAGCAGTTCTTC.